The 29 T cell receptor beta chains reported below all come from one sample, sequenced in a study of blood T cell repertoires in COVID-19. The assay was immunoSEQ multiplex PCR, and TCRdb's table has in-frame clones only and misses some. The sample carries more than 300,000 clones, around nine tenths recorded once. Input material: PBMCs or T cells enriched from blood (not recorded which). All receptors come from a woman in her twenties or thirties who had recovered from COVID-19.

The V call is TRBV19, the J call TRBJ1-2; unclear D gene. With 5 bases removed from V and 0 bases from J, the gap between germline ends came to 16 bases. Germline V gene lookup returns CDR1 LNHDA and CDR2 SQIVND (reference sequence). The CDR3 has 16 amino acids. The CDR3 here is CASSSPREGTNYGYTF. CDR3 coding DNA: TGTGCCAGTAGTTCCCCGCGGGAAGGGACTAACTATGGCTACACCTTC.

The V gene is TRBV3-1 (or the pseudogene TRBV3-2), the J gene TRBJ1-2; unclear D gene. CDR1 and CDR2 from the germline V gene are LGHDT and YNNKEL (reference sequence). CDR3 length: 14 residues. V lost 0 bases and J lost 4, with 9 bases in between. The CDR3 sequence: CASSQETGIYGYTF. The CDR3 DNA follows: TGTGCCAGCAGCCAAGAGACTGGTATCTATGGCTACACCTTC.

In DNA form, the CDR3 reads TGTGCCAGCAGCTTAATCGCGGGAGGGCCTAAGAATGAGCAGTTCTTC. Amino acids: CASSLIAGGPKNEQFF. The chain is built from TRBV7-9 and TRBJ2-1, with 9 bases lining up with TRBD2. The V gene end was trimmed by 2 bases and the J gene end by 7 bases; junction bases not matched to a gene: 9. Looked up from germline, CDR1 is SEHNR and CDR2 is FQNEAQ (reference sequence). This CDR3 region has 16 residues.

The chain has TRBV21-1 and TRBJ2-5; TRBD2 is taken as the D call from the table, unchecked against the DNA. TRBV21-1 is a pseudogene. The CDR3 length is 16 residues. The chain's CDR3 is CASTHSRVSGKETQYF. For the CDR3, the DNA is TGTGCCAGCACCCACTCACGGGTTAGCGGGAAAGAGACCCAGTACTTC.

This chain joins TRBV10-3 and TRBJ2-2, with 13 bases aligning to TRBD2. CDR1 and CDR2 from the germline V gene are ENHRY and SYGVKD. CDR3 length: 15 amino acids. The ends lost 8 bases at V and 5 bases at J; junction bases unmatched: 5. The CDR3 reads CAISRTSGGTGELFF. In nucleotides, the CDR3 is TGTGCCATCTCACGGACTAGCGGGGGAACCGGGGAGCTGTTTTTT.

The sample holds one count of this clone. This sequence joins TRBV4-1 and TRBJ2-2; 7 nucleotides agree with TRBD1. The CDR3 contains 15 residues. Trimming cost V 4 bases and J 2 bases; bases outside gene matches: 4. Looked up from germline, CDR1 is MGHRA and CDR2 is YSYEKL. CDR3 sequence reads: CASSRTGDNTGELFF. DNA of the CDR3: TGCGCCAGCAGCCGAACAGGGGATAACACCGGGGAGCTGTTTTTT.

This sequence joins TRBV19 and TRBJ2-5; no clear D. Germline CDR1 is LNHDA and CDR2 is SQIVND (reference sequence). The CDR3 contains 13 residues. V dropped 5 bases and J dropped 4 bases, with 11 bases sitting between them. The CDR3 sequence is CASSSLRVETQYF. CDR3 in DNA: TGTGCCAGTAGTTCGCTTCGGGTAGAGACCCAGTACTTC.

As DNA, the CDR3 is TGTGCCAGCAGCTCAGGGCGGGGGCAGGGAGCTTTCTTT. This codes for CASSSGRGQGAFF. This chain uses TRBV5-4 with TRBJ1-1; TRBD1 might be the D (6 bases). CDR1 is SGHNT, CDR2 YYREEE, per germline (reference sequence). The CDR3 is 13 amino acids. V gave up 3 bases and J gave up 10 bases, with 16 bases separating them.

This clone appeared once. The chain has TRBV7-6 and TRBJ2-3; TRBD2 matches 7 bases. The trim removed 1 base at V and 10 bases at J, leaving 11 bases unmatched. The germline V gene has CDR1 SGHVS and CDR2 FNYEAQ. The CDR3 has 15 residues. Here the CDR3 DNA reads TGTGCCAGCAGCTTAGAGAGCCTAGCGGTGTTCTCGCAGTATTTT. Protein sequence: CASSLESLAVFSQYF.

The genes are TRBV27 and TRBJ2-1; 7 bases map to TRBD2. The CDR3 contains 15 residues. CDR1 and CDR2 from the germline V gene are MNHEY and SMNVEV (reference sequence). With V trimmed by 2 bases and J by 6 bases, 7 bases remained unmatched. As DNA, the CDR3 is TGTGCCAGCAGTTTAGGCGGGAGTCTGATCAATGAGCAGTTCTTC. Encoded protein: CASSLGGSLINEQFF.

The sample holds one count of this clone. The rearrangement uses TRBV7-3 and TRBJ2-7; perhaps TRBD1 as D (5 bases). CDR3 length: 13 residues. Deletions cut 4 bases from V and 11 bases from J, with 18 bases between. The germline CDR1 and CDR2 sequences are SGHTA and FQGTGA. The CDR3 spells CASSSDIPAMKYF. DNA of the CDR3: TGTGCCAGCAGCTCGGACATACCAGCAATGAAGTACTTC.

J is TRBJ1-3 and V is TRBV3-1 (or the pseudogene TRBV3-2), with a tentative D call TRBD1 (5 bases). V lost 4 bases and J 0 bases, leaving 16 bases between the germline ends. The length of the CDR3 is 17 residues. The germline V gene encodes CDR1 LGHDT and CDR2 YNNKEL (reference sequence). CDR3 in DNA: TGTGCCAGCAGCCGCGGGGGAGCCCTTAGCTCTGGAAACACCATATATTTT. It specifies CASSRGGALSSGNTIYF.

This clone was detected once. This chain uses TRBV19 with TRBJ1-4; possible D gene TRBD1, 5 bases. Trimming pared 7 bases from V and 6 bases from J, leaving 15 bases between. This CDR3 has 14 residues. The germline gives CDR1 LNHDA, CDR2 SQIVND (reference sequence). The CDR3, as DNA: TGTGCCAGTACAATTGGGACTGGGGATGAAAAACTGTTTTTT. Translating it yields CASTIGTGDEKLFF.

This clone showed up just a few times. The chain carries TRBV7-9 and TRBJ2-7; 11 bases align to TRBD2. Germline CDR1 SEHNR, CDR2 FQNEAQ (reference sequence). V trimming: 5 bases; J trimming: 6 bases; junction bases outside the gene matches: 15. This CDR3 contains 17 residues. The CDR3 nucleotides read TGTGCCAGCAGCCCCCGAACTAGCGGGAGCTCCCCGGGCGAGCAGTACTTC. It yields the protein CASSPRTSGSSPGEQYF.

The rearrangement links TRBV5-8 to TRBJ1-2, with D possibly being TRBD1 (6 bases). Germline-derived CDR1 and CDR2 are SGHTS and YDEGEE. V shed 1 base and J shed 3 bases, with 10 bases lying between them. This CDR3 comprises 14 residues. CDR3 protein: CASSLYRVDYGYTF. The CDR3 bases are TGTGCCAGCAGCTTGTACAGGGTAGACTATGGCTACACCTTC.

The gene calls are TRBV5-4 and TRBJ2-2; D is possibly TRBD1 (6 bases). Between the trimmed V and J ends, which lost 3 bases and 2 bases, there was a span of 8 bases. The V gene's germline CDR1 is SGHNT and CDR2 YYREEE (reference sequence). This CDR3 is built from 14 residues. The CDR3 loop reads CASSWTANTGELFF. CDR3 DNA sequence: TGTGCCAGCAGCTGGACAGCAAACACCGGGGAGCTGTTTTTT.

This chain links TRBV13 with TRBJ1-1, with 9 bases identical to TRBD1. Germline assignment: CDR1 PRHDT and CDR2 FYEKMQ (reference sequence). CDR3 length equals 13 residues. With 6 bases clipped from V and 10 bases from J, the junction kept 9 bases outside the gene matches. CDR3 DNA: TGTGCCAGCAGTCAAACAGGGGGCACGGCAGCTTTCTTT. Its translation is CASSQTGGTAAFF. Together with reference TRBV13 and TRBJ1-1, the CDR3 gives the full variable domain: AAGVIQSPRHLIKEKRETATLKCYPIPRHDTVYWYQQGPGQDPQFLISFYEKMQSDKGSIPDRFSAQQFSDYHSELNMSSLELGDSALYFCASSQTGGTAAFFGQGTRLTVV.

The chain couples TRBV5-1 to TRBJ2-1; 8 bases map to TRBD2. This CDR3 has 16 amino acids. V shed 4 bases and J 7 bases; nucleotides not matched to a gene: 13. Looked up from germline, CDR1 is SGHRS and CDR2 is YFSETQ. The CDR3 is CASSQREYGFFNEQFF. DNA of the CDR3: TGCGCCAGCAGCCAGCGGGAGTACGGATTTTTTAATGAGCAGTTCTTC.

The chain couples TRBV27 to TRBJ1-1; 11 bases are shared with TRBD1. The trim removed 5 bases at V and 0 bases at J, leaving 5 bases unmatched. Germline loops: CDR1 MNHEY, CDR2 SMNVEV (reference sequence). The CDR3 totals 16 residues. In DNA, the CDR3 is TGTGCCAGCAGTCTCGGGACAGGGGGGTTGAACACTGAAGCTTTCTTT. Amino acids: CASSLGTGGLNTEAFF.

The chain carries TRBV10-3 and TRBJ2-2, with 7 bases lining up with TRBD1. V was pared by 0 bases and J by 7 bases, with 2 bases of the junction left unmatched. The germline V gene has CDR1 ENHRY and CDR2 SYGVKD. CDR3 size: 14 residues. The CDR3 region is CAISESTGIGELFF. CDR3 nucleotides: TGTGCCATCAGTGAGTCGACAGGGATCGGGGAGCTGTTTTTT.

CDR3 in DNA: TGTGCCAGCAGCCCGCGGGGGGGACTACCTGACACCGGGGAGCTGTTTTTT. Protein: CASSPRGGLPDTGELFF. The V call is TRBV7-9, the J call TRBJ2-2; 9 nucleotides align to TRBD2. The germline gives CDR1 SEHNR, CDR2 FQNEAQ (reference sequence). Losses at the gene ends were 5 bases for V and 3 bases for J; bases not matched to a gene: 10. CDR3 length: 17 residues.

V and J are TRBV7-9 and TRBJ1-2, with a tentative D call TRBD1 (5 bases). The germline V gene has CDR1 SEHNR and CDR2 FQNEAQ (reference sequence). Trimming took 2 bases from V and 8 from J, leaving 15 bases between them. The CDR3 spans 14 residues. Written as DNA, the CDR3 is TGTGCCAGCAGCTTATCAGAGACAGTCGTCGGCTACACCTTC. Amino acids: CASSLSETVVGYTF.

The chain links TRBV6-6 to TRBJ2-7, with TRBD2 matching 11 bases. The CDR3 runs 15 residues. Per germline, CDR1 MNHNY and CDR2 SVGAGI (reference sequence). J gave up 3 bases and V 7 bases, and 8 bases lay outside the gene matches. CDR3 coding DNA: TGTGCCAGCATATTTGGACTAGCGGGCCGCTACGAGCAGTACTTC. It yields the protein CASIFGLAGRYEQYF.

This chain connects TRBV20-1 to TRBJ1-1; TRBD1 agrees at 8 bases. This CDR3 is 12 amino acids long. J was trimmed by 4 bases and V by 3 bases; bases with no gene match: 1. From germline, CDR1 is DFQATT and CDR2 SNEGSKA (reference sequence). CDR3 region: CSASTGGTEAFF. The CDR3 DNA follows: TGCAGTGCTAGTACAGGGGGCACTGAAGCTTTCTTT.

V usage is TRBV18 and J usage is TRBJ2-2; D may be TRBD1 (5 bases). CDR1 is KGHSH, CDR2 LQKENI, per germline. V was pared by 4 bases and J by 6 bases, with 15 bases between. The CDR3 is 15 amino acids. The CDR3 DNA reads TGTGCCAGCTCACTCTTCCAGGGTCCGTCCGGGGAGCTGTTTTTT. Translation: CASSLFQGPSGELFF.

The rearrangement joins TRBV6-5 to TRBJ2-7; weak D call: TRBD2 (6 bases). The CDR3 covers 13 residues. Germline lookup yields CDR1 MNHEY and CDR2 SVGAGI. V was cut by 2 bases and J by 7 bases, with 12 bases left in between. Written as DNA, the CDR3 is TGTGCCAGCAGTTACGGTCGCGGGGATGAGCAGTACTTC. It codes for CASSYGRGDEQYF.

This chain uses TRBV28 with TRBJ1-1; 10 bases match TRBD1. The CDR3 spans 14 residues. Germline assignment: CDR1 MDHEN and CDR2 SYDVKM. V shed 5 bases, J shed 5 bases, and the junction held 5 bases outside the gene matches. Here the CDR3 reads CASSRGQGLTEAFF. In nucleotides, the CDR3 is TGTGCCAGCAGTCGGGGACAGGGGTTAACTGAAGCTTTCTTT.

CDR3 in DNA: TGTGCCAGCAGTCGGACTACCCAGAGCAATGAGCAGTTCTTC. Translated: CASSRTTQSNEQFF. The chain is built from TRBV7-8 and TRBJ2-1; D is perhaps TRBD2 (6 bases). V was shortened by 6 bases and J by 6 bases, with 15 bases between the two germline ends. Per the germline V gene, CDR1 is SGHVS and CDR2 is FQNEAQ. This CDR3 has 14 amino acids.

The chain is built from TRBV6-5 and TRBJ1-2; 11 bases agree with TRBD1. The CDR3 runs to 14 residues. Trimming took 6 bases from V and 5 from J; bases not matched to a gene: 5. Germline V CDR1 and CDR2: MNHEY, SVGAGI. The DNA for the CDR3 is TGTGCCAGCAGCCAGGACAGGGGGCTGTATGGCTACACCTTC. Its translation is CASSQDRGLYGYTF.